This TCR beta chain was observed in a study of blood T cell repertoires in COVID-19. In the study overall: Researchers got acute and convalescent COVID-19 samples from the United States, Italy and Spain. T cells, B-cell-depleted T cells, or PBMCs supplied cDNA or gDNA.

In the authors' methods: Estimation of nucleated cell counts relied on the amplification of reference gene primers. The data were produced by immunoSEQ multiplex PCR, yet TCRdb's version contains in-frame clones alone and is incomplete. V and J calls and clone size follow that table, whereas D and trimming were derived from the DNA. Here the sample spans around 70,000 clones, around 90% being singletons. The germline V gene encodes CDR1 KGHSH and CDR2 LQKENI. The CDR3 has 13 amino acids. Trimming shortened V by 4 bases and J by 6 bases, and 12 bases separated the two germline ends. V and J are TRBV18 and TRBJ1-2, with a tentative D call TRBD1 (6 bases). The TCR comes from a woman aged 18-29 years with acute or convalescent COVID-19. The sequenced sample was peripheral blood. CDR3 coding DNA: TGTGCCAGCTCACAGGGACAATCGGATGGCTACACCTTC. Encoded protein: CASSQGQSDGYTF.